The rows below give T cell receptor beta chains drawn from one sample of a study of early T cells in non-severe SARS-CoV-2 infection. In TCRdb, the 5' RACE reads were re-called with MiXCR into one record per CDR3 protein. Of 20,000 or so distinct CDR3 sequences in the sample, 5.7% were seen once. The sequences come from whole blood, collected at baseline. All receptors come from an adult who was a healthcare worker with PCR-confirmed SARS-CoV-2 infection or an uninfected control (not recorded which). Both conserved end residues are part of each CDR3. The D gene is left open where the match is weak. For some rows the clone size is stated as once, few or many, or as a class when expanded; others skip it.

many	TRBV5-6	TRBJ2-4	-	CASSFGESKNIQYF	TGTGCCAGCAGCTTTGGGGAGTCCAAAAACATTCAGTACTTC
medium-sized	TRBV2	TRBJ2-2	TRBD1	CASMDRANTGELFF	TGTGCCAGCATGGACAGGGCGAACACCGGGGAGCTGTTTTTT
many	TRBV9	TRBJ2-1	-	CASNPAFSYNEQFF	TGTGCCAGCAATCCAGCCTTTTCCTACAATGAGCAGTTCTTC
-	TRBV7-2	TRBJ1-6	TRBD1	CASSFDREVTYNSPLHF	TGTGCCAGCAGCTTTGACAGGGAGGTGACCTATAATTCACCCCTCCACTTT
-	TRBV3-1	TRBJ1-5	-	CASSPGSWQPQHF	TGTGCCAGCAGCCCTGGGTCATGGCAGCCCCAGCATTTT
few	TRBV10-3	TRBJ2-3	TRBD2	CAVQRGTTTDTQYF	TGTGCCGTACAGCGGGGGACTACCACAGATACGCAGTATTTT
medium-sized	TRBV10-3	TRBJ2-7	TRBD1	CAIMGQSSYEQYF	TGTGCCATCATGGGACAGAGCTCCTACGAGCAGTACTTC
medium-sized	TRBV11-2	TRBJ2-1	TRBD2	CASRRRAGEMNEQFF	TGTGCCAGCAGGAGAAGGGCGGGGGAAATGAATGAGCAGTTCTTC
many	TRBV5-1	TRBJ1-1	-	CASSLGSNTEAFF	TGCGCCAGCAGCTTGGGGTCTAACACTGAAGCTTTCTTT
few	TRBV5-6	TRBJ2-3	-	CASSGRLDTQYF	TGTGCCAGCAGTGGGAGACTAGATACGCAGTATTTT
-	TRBV29-1	TRBJ2-4	-	CSVDIGLAKNIQYF	TGCAGCGTTGATATAGGATTAGCCAAAAACATTCAGTACTTC
-	TRBV7-3	TRBJ2-1	TRBD2	CASSLVASGGFRQFF	TGTGCCAGCAGCTTAGTGGCTAGCGGGGGGTTCAGGCAGTTCTTC
-	TRBV5-1	TRBJ1-1	TRBD1	CASSTRGENTEAFF	TGCGCCAGCAGCACCAGGGGGGAGAACACTGAAGCTTTCTTT
medium-sized	TRBV6-2/TRBV6-3	TRBJ1-1	-	CASRNRVWNTEAFF	TGTGCCAGCAGGAACAGGGTGTGGAACACTGAAGCTTTCTTT
-	TRBV5-4	TRBJ1-2	-	CASSRDNYGYTF	TGTGCCAGCAGCCGGGACAACTATGGCTACACCTTC
medium-sized	TRBV6-1	TRBJ1-2	-	CASSLTANYGYTF	TGTGCCAGCAGTTTGACAGCTAACTATGGCTACACCTTC
-	TRBV30	TRBJ1-5	-	CASTTGHNQPQHF	TGTGCCTCGACTACAGGGCACAATCAGCCCCAGCATTTT
many	TRBV7-8	TRBJ1-5	TRBD1	CASSPGQRYSAHQPQHF	TGTGCCAGCAGCCCGGGACAGCGCTACTCTGCACATCAGCCCCAGCATTTT